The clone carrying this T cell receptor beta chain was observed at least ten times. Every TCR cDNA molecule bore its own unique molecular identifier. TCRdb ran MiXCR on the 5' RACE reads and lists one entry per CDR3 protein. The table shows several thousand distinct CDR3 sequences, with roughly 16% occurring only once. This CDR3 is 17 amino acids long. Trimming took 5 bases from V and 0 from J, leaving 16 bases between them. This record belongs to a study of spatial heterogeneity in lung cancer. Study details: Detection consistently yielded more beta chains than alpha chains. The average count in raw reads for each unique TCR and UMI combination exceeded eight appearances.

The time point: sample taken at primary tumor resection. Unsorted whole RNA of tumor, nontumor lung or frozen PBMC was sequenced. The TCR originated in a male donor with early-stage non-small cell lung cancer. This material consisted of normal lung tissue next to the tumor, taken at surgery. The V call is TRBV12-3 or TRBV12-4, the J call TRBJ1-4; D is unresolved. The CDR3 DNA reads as TGTGCCAGCAGTCCCCTTGTGGGCAGCCCAACTAATGAAAAACTGTTTTTT. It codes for CASSPLVGSPTNEKLFF.